These 6 T cell receptor beta chains came from one sample sequenced in a study of CD8 T cells in ankylosing spondylitis. TCRdb re-called the 5' RACE reads with MiXCR, one entry per CDR3 protein. The sample contains about 240,000 distinct CDR3 sequences, approximately 9% of which appear only once. Specimen: blood, either unsorted or a sorted T cell fraction (not recorded which). The receptors shown here come from a male donor with ankylosing spondylitis or in good health (not recorded which).

This clonotype came up a few times. This chain joins TRBV7-9 and TRBJ2-7; D uncertain. This CDR3 is built from 12 residues. Germline values: CDR1 SEHNR, CDR2 FQNEAQ (reference sequence). The V end was cut by 5 bases, the J end by 6 bases, with 11 bases between. CDR3 in DNA: TGTGCCAGCAGCCCATCTAAGGGCGAGCAGTACTTC. It specifies CASSPSKGEQYF.

The chain employs TRBV5-5 and TRBJ1-1; D not resolved. V was cut by 2 bases and J by 1 base, with 9 bases left in between. This CDR3 region has 14 residues. The germline V gene encodes CDR1 SGHKS and CDR2 YYEKEE (reference sequence). This chain's CDR3 is CASSFQPTNTEAFF. The CDR3 coding sequence is TGTGCCAGCAGCTTCCAACCAACGAACACTGAAGCTTTCTTT.

This clonotype was recorded many times. The J gene is TRBJ1-5, the V gene TRBV6-1; D gene uncertain. Germline-derived CDR1 and CDR2 are MNHNS and SASEGT. The ends were cut back, 2 bases at V and 10 bases at J, with 12 bases in the middle. The CDR3 contains 13 residues. CDR3 nucleotide sequence: TGTGCCAGCAGTGAACCCTACGAGGGCCCCCAGCATTTT. Translated: CASSEPYEGPQHF.

This clonotype showed up many times. J is TRBJ2-3 and V is TRBV4-1; the D is unclear. In germline, CDR1 is MGHRA, CDR2 YSYEKL. V shed 0 bases and J shed 4 bases, with 11 bases lying between them. This CDR3 comprises 15 residues. Written as DNA, the CDR3 is TGCGCCAGCAGCCAAGATACCCTAGACCCAGATACGCAGTATTTT. Its protein product is CASSQDTLDPDTQYF.

In this sample, this clonotype turned up a few times. The chain has TRBV6-1 and TRBJ2-7; no definite D call. Germline V gene lookup returns CDR1 MNHNS and CDR2 SASEGT. The CDR3 runs to 13 residues. V was trimmed by 6 bases and J by 1 base, leaving 10 bases between them. CDR3 region: CASSPYLSYEQYF. The DNA of the CDR3 is TGTGCCAGCAGCCCCTACCTTTCCTACGAGCAGTACTTC.

V gene TRBV7-2 combines with J gene TRBJ2-1; D gene unclear. Germline CDR1 reads SGHTA; CDR2 reads FQGNSA. V shed 5 bases and J shed 8 bases, with 19 bases lying between them. The CDR3 is 15 residues long. CDR3 amino acids: CASSPEVRFFDEQFF. Written as DNA, the CDR3 is TGTGCCAGCAGCCCCGAAGTCAGGTTCTTCGATGAGCAGTTCTTC.